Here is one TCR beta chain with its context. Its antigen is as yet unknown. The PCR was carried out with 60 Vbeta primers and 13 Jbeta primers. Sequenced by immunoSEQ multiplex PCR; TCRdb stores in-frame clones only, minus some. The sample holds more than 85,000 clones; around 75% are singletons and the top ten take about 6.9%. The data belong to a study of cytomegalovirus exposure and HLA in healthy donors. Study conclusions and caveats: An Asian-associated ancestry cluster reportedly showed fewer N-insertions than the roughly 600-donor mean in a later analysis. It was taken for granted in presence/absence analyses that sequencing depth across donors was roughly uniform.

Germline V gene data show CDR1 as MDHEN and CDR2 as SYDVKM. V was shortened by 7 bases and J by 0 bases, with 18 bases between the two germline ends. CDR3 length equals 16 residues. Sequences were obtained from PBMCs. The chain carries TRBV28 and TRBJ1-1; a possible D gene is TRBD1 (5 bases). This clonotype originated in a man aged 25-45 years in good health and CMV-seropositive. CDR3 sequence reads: CASITPRGHLNTEAFF. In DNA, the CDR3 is TGTGCCAGCATCACACCTCGCGGACACCTGAACACTGAAGCTTTCTTT.